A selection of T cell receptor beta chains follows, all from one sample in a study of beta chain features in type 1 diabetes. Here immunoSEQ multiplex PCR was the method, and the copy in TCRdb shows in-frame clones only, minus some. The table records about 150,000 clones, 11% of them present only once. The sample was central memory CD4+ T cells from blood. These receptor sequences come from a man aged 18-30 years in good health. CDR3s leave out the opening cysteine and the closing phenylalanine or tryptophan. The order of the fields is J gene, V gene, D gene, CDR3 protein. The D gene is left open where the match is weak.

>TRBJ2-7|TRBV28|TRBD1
ASTHWDRGTEQY
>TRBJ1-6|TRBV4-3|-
ASSQDYGTNSPLH
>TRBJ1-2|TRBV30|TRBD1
AWSSSGGGYT
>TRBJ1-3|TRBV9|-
ASSAEPGNTIY
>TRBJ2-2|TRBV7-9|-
ASSPFGNTGELF
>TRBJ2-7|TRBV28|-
ASRLTGPDYEQY
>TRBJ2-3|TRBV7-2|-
ASSLEVGGAVRGTQY
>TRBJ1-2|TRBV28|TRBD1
ASSLPGTASLYGYT
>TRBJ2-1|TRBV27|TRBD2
ASSLLFTSGAYNEQF
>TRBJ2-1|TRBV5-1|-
ASSFSGNEQF
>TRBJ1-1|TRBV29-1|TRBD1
SSGTGNTEAF
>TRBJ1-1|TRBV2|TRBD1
ASSGGTGAMNTEAF
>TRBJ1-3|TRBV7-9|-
ASSRAGEYSGNTIY
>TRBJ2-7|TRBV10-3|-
AISEFAYEQY
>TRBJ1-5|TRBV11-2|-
ASSLGGRISNQPQH
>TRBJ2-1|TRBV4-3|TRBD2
ASSRFVGGLAGNNEQF
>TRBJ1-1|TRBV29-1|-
SARMTRSEAF
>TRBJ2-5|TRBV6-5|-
ASSGQRRLQETQY
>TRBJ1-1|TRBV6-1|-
ASRRTELTNTEAF
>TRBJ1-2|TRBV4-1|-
ASSQGLGNGYT
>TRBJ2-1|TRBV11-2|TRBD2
ASSLRLAGIYNEQF
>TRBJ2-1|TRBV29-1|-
SVATNPYNEQF
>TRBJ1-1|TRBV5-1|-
ASTVGTNTEAF
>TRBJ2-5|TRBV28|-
ASSLLVETQY
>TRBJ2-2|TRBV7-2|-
ASRQGQNTGELF
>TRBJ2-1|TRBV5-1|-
ASSLRRQSSYNEQF
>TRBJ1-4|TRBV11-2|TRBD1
ASSPGGNNEKLF
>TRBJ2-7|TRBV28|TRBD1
ASSLNPTGSEQY
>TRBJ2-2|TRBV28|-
ASRPSGASITGELF
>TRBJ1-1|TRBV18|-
ASSPPGTANTEAF
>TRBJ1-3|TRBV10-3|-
AIMLARRNTIY
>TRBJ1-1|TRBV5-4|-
ASSRGEGGTEAF
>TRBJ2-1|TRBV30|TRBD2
AWSARGGAEQF
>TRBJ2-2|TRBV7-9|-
ASSPQAAGELF
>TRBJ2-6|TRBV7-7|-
ASSLAPVSTGANVLT
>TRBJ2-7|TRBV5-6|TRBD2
ASSPRRLAGYEQY
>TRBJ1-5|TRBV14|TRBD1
ASQGQPNQPQH
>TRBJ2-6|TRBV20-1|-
SAREANVLT
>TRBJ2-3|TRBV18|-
ASSPRMDTGADTQY
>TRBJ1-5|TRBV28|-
ASSPWRINSNQPQH
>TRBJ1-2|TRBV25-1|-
ASSEARGYT
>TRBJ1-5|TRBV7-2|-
ASSLEAVTLGMAQH
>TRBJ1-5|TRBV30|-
AWSTGDRGQPQH
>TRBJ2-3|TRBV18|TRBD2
ASSRLAGTDTQY
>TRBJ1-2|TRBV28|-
ASSLEDYGYT
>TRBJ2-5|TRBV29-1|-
SVGFRGETQY
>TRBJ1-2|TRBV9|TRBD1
ASSVEDRVDGYT